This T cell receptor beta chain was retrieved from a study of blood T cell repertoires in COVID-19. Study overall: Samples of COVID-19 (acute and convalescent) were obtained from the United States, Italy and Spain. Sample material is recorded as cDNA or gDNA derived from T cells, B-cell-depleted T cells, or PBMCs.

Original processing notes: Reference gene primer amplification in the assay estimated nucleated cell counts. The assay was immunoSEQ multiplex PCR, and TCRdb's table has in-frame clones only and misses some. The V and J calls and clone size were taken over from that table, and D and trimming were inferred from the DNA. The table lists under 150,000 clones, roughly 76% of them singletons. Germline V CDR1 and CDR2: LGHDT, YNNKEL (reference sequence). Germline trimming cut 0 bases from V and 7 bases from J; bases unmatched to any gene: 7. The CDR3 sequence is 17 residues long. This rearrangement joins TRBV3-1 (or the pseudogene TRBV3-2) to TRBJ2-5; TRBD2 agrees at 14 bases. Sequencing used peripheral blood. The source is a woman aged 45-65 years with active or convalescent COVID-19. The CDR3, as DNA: TGTGCCAGCAGCCAAGACCGGACTAGCGGGAGGAGGGGGACCCAGTACTTC. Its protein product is CASSQDRTSGRRGTQYF.